This T cell receptor beta chain stems from a study of shared T cell receptors in the human thymus. The assay was immunoSEQ multiplex PCR, and TCRdb's table has in-frame clones only and misses some. The sample has around 730,000 clones, approximately 83% seen once. These same data were also listed under a study on human thymus T cells. That work contributes: Immunologically healthy infants in Finland undergoing congenital heart defect surgery were the donors. The thymus tissue came from resections taken during corrective heart surgery. Apparent bias marked the V and J gene usage of thymic and blood repertoires. Related research described strongly overlapping thymic repertoires in unrelated people.

Sequencing was done on a sample of thymocytes. The source is a girl in the first two years of life with a congenital heart defect.

The CDR3 spells CASSPGTASQETQYF. CDR3 in DNA: TGTGCCAGCAGTCCCGGGACAGCGAGCCAAGAGACCCAGTACTTC. The chain employs TRBV6-5 and TRBJ2-5, with 7 bases fitting TRBD1. Losses at the gene ends were 5 bases for V and 1 base for J; bases not matched to a gene: 7. The CDR3 extends over 15 amino acids. The germline gives CDR1 MNHEY, CDR2 SVGAGI.